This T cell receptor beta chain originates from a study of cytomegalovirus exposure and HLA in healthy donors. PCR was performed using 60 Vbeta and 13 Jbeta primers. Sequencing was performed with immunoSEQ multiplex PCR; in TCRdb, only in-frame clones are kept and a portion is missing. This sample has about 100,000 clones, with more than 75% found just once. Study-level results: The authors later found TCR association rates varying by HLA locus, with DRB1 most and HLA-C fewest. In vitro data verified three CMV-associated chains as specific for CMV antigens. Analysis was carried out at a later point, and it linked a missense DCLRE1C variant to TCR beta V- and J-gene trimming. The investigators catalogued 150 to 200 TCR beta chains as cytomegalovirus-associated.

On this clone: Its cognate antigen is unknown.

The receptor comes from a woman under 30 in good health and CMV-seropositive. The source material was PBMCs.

CDR3 amino acids: CASSPTPGQGQGTIYF. CDR3 bases: TGTGCCAGCAGCCCCACCCCGGGACAGGGACAAGGCACCATATATTTT. The J gene is TRBJ1-3, the V gene TRBV5-4, with 9 nucleotides matching TRBD1. V was pared by 4 bases and J by 9 bases, with 14 bases of the junction left unmatched. Germline V gene data show CDR1 as SGHNT and CDR2 as YYREEE (reference sequence). There are 16 residues in the CDR3.